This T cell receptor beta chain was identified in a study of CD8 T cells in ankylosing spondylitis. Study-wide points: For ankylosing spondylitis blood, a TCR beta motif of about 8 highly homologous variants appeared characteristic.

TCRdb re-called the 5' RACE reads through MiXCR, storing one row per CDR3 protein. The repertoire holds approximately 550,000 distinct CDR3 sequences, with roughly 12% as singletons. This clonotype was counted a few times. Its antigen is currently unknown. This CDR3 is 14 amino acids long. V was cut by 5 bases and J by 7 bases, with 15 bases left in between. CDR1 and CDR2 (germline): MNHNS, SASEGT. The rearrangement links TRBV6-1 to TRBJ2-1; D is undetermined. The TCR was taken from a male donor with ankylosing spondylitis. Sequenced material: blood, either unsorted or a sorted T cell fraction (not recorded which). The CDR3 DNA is TGTGCCAGCAGTCCCCGACAATTTTGGAATGAGCAGTTCTTC. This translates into CASSPRQFWNEQFF.